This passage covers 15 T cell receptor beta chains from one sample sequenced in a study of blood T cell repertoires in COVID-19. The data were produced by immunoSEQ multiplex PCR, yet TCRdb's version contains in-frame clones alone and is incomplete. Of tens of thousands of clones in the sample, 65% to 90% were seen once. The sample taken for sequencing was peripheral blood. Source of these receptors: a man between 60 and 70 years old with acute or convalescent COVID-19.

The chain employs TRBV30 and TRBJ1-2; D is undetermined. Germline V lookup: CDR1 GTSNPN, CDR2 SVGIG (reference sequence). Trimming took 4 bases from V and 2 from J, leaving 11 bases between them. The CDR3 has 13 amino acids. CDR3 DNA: TGTGCCTGGACAAGACACTCAAACTATGGCTACACCTTC. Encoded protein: CAWTRHSNYGYTF.

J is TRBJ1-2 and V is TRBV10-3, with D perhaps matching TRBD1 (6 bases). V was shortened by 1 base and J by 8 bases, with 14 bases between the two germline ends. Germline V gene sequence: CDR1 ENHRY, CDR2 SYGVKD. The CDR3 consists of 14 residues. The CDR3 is CAISELQGGEGYTF. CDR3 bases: TGTGCCATCAGTGAGTTACAGGGTGGAGAGGGCTACACCTTC.

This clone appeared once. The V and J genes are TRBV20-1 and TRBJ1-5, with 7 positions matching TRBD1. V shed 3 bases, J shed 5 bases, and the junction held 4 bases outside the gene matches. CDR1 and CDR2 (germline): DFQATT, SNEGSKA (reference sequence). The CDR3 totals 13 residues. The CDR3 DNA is TGCAGTGCTAGTCCCCAGGGGGATCAGCCCCAGCATTTT. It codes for CSASPQGDQPQHF.

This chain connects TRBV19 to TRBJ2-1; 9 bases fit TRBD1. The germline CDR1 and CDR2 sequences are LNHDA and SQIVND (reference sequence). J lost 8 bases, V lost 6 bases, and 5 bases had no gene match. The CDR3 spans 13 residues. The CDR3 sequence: CASRGQGRYEQFF. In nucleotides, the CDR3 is TGTGCCAGTAGGGGACAGGGTCGGTATGAGCAGTTCTTC.

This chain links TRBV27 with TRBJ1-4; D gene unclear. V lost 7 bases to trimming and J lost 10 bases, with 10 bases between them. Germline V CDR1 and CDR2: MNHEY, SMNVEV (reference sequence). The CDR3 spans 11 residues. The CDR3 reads CASKLVVKLFF. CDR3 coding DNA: TGTGCCAGCAAGTTAGTCGTAAAACTGTTTTTT.

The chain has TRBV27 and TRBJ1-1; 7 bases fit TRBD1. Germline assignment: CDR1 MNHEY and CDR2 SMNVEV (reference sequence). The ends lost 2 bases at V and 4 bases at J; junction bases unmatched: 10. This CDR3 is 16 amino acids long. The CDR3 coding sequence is TGTGCCAGCAGTTTAACCGGACCGGGACAGTTCACTGAAGCTTTCTTT. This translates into CASSLTGPGQFTEAFF.

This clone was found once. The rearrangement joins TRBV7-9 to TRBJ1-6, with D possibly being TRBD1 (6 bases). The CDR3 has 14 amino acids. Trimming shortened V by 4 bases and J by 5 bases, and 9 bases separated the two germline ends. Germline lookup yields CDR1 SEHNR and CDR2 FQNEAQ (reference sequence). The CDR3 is CASSSQGNNSPLHF. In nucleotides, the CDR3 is TGTGCCAGCAGCTCCCAGGGGAATAATTCACCCCTCCACTTT.

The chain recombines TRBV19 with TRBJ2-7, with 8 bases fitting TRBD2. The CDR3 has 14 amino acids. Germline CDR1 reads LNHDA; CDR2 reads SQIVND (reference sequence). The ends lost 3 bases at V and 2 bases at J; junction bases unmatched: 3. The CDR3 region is CASSMSGRPYEQYF. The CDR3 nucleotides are TGTGCCAGTAGTATGAGCGGGAGACCCTACGAGCAGTACTTC.

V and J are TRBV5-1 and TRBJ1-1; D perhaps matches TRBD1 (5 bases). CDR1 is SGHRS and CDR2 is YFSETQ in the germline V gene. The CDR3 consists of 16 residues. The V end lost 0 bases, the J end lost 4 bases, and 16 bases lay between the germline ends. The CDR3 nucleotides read TGCGCCAGCAGCTTGGCCGGTTACGGCCAGGGCACTGAAGCTTTCTTT. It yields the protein CASSLAGYGQGTEAFF.

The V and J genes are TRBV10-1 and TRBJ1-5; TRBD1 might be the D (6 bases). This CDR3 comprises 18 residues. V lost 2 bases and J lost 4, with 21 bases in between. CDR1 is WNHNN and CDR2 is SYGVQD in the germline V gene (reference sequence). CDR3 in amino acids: CASSEGRQGIQKNQPQHF. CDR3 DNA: TGCGCCAGCAGTGAGGGGCGGCAGGGGATACAAAAAAATCAGCCCCAGCATTTT.

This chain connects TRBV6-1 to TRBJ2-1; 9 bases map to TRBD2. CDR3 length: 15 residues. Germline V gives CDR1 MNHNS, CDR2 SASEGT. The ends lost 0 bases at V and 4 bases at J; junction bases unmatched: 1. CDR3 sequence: CASSEASGSYNEQFF. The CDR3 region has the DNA TGTGCCAGCAGTGAAGCTAGCGGGAGTTACAATGAGCAGTTCTTC.

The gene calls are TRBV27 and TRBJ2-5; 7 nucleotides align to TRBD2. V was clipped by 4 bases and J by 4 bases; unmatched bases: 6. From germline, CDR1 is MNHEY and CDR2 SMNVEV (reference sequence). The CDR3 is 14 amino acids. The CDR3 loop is CASSSAGRGETQYF. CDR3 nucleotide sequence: TGTGCCAGCAGTTCGGCAGGGAGGGGAGAGACCCAGTACTTC.

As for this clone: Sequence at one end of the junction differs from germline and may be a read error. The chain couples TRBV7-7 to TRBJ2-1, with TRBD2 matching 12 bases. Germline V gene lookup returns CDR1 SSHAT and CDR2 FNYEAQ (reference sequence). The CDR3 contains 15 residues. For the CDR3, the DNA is TGTGCTAGCAGCTTAGCTAGCGGGGGGGACAATGAGCAGTTCTTC. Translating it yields CASSLASGGDNEQFF.

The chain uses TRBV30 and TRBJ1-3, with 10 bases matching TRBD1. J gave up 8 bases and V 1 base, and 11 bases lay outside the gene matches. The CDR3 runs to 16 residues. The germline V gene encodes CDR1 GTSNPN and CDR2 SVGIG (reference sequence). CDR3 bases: TGTGCCTGGAGTGGGGGGACAGGGGAATCGGAAGACACCATATATTTT. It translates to CAWSGGTGESEDTIYF.

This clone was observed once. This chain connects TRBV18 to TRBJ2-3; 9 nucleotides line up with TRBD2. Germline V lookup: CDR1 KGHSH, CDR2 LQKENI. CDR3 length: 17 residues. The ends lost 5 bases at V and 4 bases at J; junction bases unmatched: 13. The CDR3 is CASSEALSGSRADTQYF. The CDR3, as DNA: TGTGCCAGCTCAGAGGCCCTTAGCGGGAGTCGGGCAGATACGCAGTATTTT.